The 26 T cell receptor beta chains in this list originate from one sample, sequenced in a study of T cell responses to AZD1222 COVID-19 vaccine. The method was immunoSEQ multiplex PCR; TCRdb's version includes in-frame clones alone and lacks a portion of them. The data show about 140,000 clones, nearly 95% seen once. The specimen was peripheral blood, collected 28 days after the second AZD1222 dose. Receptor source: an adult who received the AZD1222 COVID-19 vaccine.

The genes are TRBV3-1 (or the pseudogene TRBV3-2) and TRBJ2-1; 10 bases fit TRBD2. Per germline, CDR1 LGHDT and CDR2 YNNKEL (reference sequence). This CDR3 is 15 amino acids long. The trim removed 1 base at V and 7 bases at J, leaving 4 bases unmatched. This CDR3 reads CASSQGLAGANEQFF. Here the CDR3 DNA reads TGTGCCAGCAGCCAAGGGCTAGCGGGAGCAAATGAGCAGTTCTTC.

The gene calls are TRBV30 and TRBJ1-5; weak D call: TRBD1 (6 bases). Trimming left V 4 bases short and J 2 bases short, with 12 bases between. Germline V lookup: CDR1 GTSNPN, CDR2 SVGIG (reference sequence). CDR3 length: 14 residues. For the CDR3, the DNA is TGTGCCTGGACTCAACAGGGAGGCAATCAGCCCCAGCATTTT. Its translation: CAWTQQGGNQPQHF.

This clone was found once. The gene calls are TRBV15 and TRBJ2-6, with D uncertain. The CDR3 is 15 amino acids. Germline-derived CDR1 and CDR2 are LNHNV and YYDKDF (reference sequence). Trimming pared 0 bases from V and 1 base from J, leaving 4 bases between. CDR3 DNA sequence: TGTGCCACCAGCAGAGATCGATCTGGGGCCAACGTCCTGACTTTC. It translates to CATSRDRSGANVLTF.

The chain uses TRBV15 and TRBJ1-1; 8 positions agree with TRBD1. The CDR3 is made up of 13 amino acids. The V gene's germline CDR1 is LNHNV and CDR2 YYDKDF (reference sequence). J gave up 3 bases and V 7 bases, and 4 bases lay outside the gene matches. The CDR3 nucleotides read TGTGCCACCACAGGGGGCTGGGACACTGAAGCTTTCTTT. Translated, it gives CATTGGWDTEAFF. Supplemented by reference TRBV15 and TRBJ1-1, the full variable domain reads DAMVIQNPRYQVTQFGKPVTLSCSQTLNHNVMYWYQQKSSQAPKLLFHYYDKDFNNEADTPDNFQSRRPNTSFCFLDIRSPGLGDTAMYLCATTGGWDTEAFFGQGTRLTVV.

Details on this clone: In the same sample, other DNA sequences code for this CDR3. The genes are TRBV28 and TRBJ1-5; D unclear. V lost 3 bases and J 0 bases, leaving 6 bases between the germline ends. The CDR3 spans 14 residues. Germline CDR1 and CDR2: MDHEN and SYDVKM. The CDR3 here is CASSFLGSNQPQHF. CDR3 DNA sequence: TGTGCCAGCAGTTTTTTAGGTAGCAATCAGCCCCAGCATTTT.

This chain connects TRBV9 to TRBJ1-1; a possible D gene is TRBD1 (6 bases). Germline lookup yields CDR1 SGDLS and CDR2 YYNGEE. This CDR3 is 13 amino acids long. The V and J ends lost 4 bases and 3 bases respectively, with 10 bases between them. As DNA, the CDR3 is TGTGCCAGCAGCACCCACAGGGACACTGAAGCTTTCTTT. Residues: CASSTHRDTEAFF.

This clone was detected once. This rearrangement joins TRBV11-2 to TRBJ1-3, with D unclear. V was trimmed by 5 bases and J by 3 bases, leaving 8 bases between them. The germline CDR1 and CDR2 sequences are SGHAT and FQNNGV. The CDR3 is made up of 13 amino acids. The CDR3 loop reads CASSPGVGNTIYF. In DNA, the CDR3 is TGTGCCAGCAGCCCCGGGGTTGGAAACACCATATATTTT.

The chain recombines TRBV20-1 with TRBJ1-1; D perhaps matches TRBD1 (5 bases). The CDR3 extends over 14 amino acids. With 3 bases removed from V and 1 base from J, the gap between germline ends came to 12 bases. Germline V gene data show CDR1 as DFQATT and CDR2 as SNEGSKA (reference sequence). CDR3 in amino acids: CSASLHRTNTEAFF. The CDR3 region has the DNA TGCAGTGCTAGTCTGCACAGGACGAACACTGAAGCTTTCTTT.

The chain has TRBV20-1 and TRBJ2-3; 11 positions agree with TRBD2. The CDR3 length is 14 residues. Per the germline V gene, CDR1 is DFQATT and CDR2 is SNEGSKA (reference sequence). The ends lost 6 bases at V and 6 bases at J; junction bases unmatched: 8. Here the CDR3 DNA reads TGCAGTGCCAGTAGCGGGAGGGCCGGTGATACGCAGTATTTT. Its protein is CSASSGRAGDTQYF.

DNA of the CDR3: TGTGCCAGCAGCCCCGCTGGGGAGACCCAGTACTTC. Translation gives CASSPAGETQYF. The rearrangement links TRBV6-5 to TRBJ2-5; no firm D call. V was pared by 6 bases and J by 5 bases, with 10 bases between. The germline V gene has CDR1 MNHEY and CDR2 SVGAGI. CDR3 size: 12 residues.

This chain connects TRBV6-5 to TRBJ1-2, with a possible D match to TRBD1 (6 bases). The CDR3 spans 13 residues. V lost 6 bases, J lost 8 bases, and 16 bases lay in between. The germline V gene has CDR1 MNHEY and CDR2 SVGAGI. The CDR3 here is CASRPRQVGGYTF. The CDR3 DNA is TGTGCCAGCAGACCCAGACAGGTCGGGGGCTACACCTTC.

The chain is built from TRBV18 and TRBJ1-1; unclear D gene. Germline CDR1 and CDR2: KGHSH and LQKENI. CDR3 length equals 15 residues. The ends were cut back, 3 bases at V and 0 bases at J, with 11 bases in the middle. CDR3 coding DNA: TGTGCCAGCTCACCCCAGCCAGGAATGAACACTGAAGCTTTCTTT. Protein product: CASSPQPGMNTEAFF.

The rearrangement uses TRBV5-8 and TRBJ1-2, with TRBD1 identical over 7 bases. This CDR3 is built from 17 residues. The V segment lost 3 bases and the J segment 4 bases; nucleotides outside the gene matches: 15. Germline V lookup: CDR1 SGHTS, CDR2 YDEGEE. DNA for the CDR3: TGTGCCAGCAGCTCTCTGACGGGACAGCTTAGAGGCTATGGCTACACCTTC. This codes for CASSSLTGQLRGYGYTF.

This CDR3 is CASSLEPYEQYF. The CDR3 coding sequence is TGTGCCAGCAGCTTAGAGCCCTACGAGCAGTACTTC. The chain combines TRBV11-2 with TRBJ2-7; D remains ambiguous. V was clipped by 0 bases and J by 2 bases, with 2 bases between them. Germline V gene lookup returns CDR1 SGHAT and CDR2 FQNNGV. The CDR3 extends over 12 amino acids.

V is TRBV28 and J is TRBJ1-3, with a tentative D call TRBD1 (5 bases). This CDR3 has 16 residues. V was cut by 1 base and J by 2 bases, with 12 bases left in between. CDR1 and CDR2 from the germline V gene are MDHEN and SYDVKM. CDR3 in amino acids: CASSLSGERTGNTIYF. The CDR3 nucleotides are TGTGCCAGCAGTTTATCGGGGGAAAGGACTGGAAACACCATATATTTT.

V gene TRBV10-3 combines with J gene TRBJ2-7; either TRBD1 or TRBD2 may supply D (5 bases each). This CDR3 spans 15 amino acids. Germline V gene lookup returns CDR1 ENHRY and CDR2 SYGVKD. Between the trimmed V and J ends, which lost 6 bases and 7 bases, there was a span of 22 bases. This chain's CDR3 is CAISQAVNGAWEQYF. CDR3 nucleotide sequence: TGTGCCATCAGCCAGGCGGTGAACGGGGCCTGGGAGCAGTACTTC.

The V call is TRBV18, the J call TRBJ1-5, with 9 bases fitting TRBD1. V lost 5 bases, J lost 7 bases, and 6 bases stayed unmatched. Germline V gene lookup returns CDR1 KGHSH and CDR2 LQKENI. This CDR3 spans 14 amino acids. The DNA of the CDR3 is TGTGCCAGCTCAGCCGGGACAGGGCCCCAGCCCCAGCATTTT. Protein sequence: CASSAGTGPQPQHF.

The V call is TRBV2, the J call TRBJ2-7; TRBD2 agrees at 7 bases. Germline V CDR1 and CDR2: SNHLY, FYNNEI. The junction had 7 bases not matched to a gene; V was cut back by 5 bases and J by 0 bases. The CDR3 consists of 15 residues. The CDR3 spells CASSPSGISSYEQYF. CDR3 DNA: TGTGCCAGCAGTCCTAGCGGAATCAGCTCCTACGAGCAGTACTTC. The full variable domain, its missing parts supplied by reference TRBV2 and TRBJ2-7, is EPEVTQTPSHQVTQMGQEVILRCVPISNHLYFYWYRQILGQKVEFLVSFYNNEISEKSEIFDDQFSVERPDGSNFTLKIRSTKLEDSAMYFCASSPSGISSYEQYFGPGTRLTVT.

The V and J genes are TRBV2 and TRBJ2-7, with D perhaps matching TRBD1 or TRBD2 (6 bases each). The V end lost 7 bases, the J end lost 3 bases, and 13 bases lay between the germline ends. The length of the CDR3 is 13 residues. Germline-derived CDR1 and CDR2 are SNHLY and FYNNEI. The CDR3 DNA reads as TGTGCCAGCAAAGGGGGGCAGAACTACGAGCAGTACTTC. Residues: CASKGGQNYEQYF.

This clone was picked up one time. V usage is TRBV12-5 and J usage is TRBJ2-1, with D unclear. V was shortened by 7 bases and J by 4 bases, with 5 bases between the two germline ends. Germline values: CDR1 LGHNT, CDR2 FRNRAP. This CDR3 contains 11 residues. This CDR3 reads CASAVYNEQFF. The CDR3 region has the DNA TGTGCTAGTGCGGTGTACAATGAGCAGTTCTTC.

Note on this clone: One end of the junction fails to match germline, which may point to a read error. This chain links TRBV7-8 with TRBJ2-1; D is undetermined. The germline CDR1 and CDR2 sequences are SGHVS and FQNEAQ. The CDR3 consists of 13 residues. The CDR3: CASSLALGPERFF. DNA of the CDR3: TGTGCCAGCAGCTTAGCGCTAGGGCCCGAGCGGTTCTTC.

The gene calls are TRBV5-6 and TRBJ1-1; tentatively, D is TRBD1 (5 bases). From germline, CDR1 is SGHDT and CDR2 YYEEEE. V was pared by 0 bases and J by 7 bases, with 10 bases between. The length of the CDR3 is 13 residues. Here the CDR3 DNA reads TGTGCCAGCAGCTTGGGACGGAGGGGTGAAGCTTTCTTT. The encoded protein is CASSLGRRGEAFF.

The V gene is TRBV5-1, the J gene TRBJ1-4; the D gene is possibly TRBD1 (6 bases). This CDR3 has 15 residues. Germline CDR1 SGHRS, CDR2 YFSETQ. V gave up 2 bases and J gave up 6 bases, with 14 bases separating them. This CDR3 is CASSLRAGVDEKLFF. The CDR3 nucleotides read TGCGCCAGCAGCTTAAGGGCAGGGGTGGATGAAAAACTGTTTTTT.

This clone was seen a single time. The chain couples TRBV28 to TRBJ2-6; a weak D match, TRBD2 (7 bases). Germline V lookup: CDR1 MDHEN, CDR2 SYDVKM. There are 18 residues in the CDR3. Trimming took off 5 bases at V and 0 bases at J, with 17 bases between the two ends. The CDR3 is CASSLGGGHNSGANVLTF. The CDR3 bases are TGTGCCAGCAGTCTTGGGGGGGGACACAACTCTGGGGCCAACGTCCTGACTTTC.

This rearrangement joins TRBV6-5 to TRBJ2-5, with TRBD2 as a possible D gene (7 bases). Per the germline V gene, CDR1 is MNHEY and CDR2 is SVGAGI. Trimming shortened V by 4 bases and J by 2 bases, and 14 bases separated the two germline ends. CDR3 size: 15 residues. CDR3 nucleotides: TGTGCCAGCAGTTTTTGGGGGGGACAACAAGAGACCCAGTACTTC. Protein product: CASSFWGGQQETQYF.

CDR3 sequence reads: CASSLRTNEQYF. In DNA, the CDR3 is TGTGCCAGCAGTTTGAGGACGAACGAGCAGTACTTC. The chain recombines TRBV12-3 or TRBV12-4 with TRBJ2-7; no clear D gene. Between the trimmed V and J ends, which lost 3 bases and 5 bases, there was a span of 8 bases. CDR3 length equals 12 residues.